This T cell receptor (beta chain) was recovered during a study of CD8+ T cells in alopecia areata (dated by TCRdb to the late 2010s). In terms of the full investigation: The treated patients, all with moderate-to-severe alopecia areata, were enrolled in an open-label pilot trial of oral tofacitinib given at 5 to 10 mg twice daily. Patients received tofacitinib for 6 to 18 months and were then followed off drug for 6 months to check for delayed response and recurrence. Disease severity in treated patients was measured with the SALT score, which quantifies the percentage of affected scalp surface area. The study used high-throughput TCRbeta sequencing to examine T cell clonal expansion in alopecia areata, in both the C3H/HeJ mouse model and human patients. Human TCRbeta sequencing covered scalp tissue and sorted CD4+ and CD8+ peripheral blood T cells from patchy and totalis/universalis alopecia areata patients and healthy controls. Patients on tofacitinib were biopsied at baseline and after 4 and 24 weeks of treatment, and several of the patients also had a later scalp biopsy. Scalp clonality was compared among normal scalp (n=4), patchy alopecia areata scalp (n=8), and alopecia totalis/universalis scalp (n=8). The RNA source kit depended on sample type: the PAXgene miRNA kit for fixed scalp, the miRNeasy kit for PBMCs, and the RNeasy kit for mouse skin. immunoSEQ multiplex PCR using 35 Vbeta forward primers and 13 Jbeta reverse primers was used to amplify TCRbeta CDR3 regions. The study at large found these results: Compared with mice, TCR sequences shared between patients were less clear, possibly partly because of HLA diversity across the patient population. Resident alphabeta T cells in normal human skin are also sequenced, complicating scalp TCR repertoire analysis, unlike mouse skin dominated by gammadelta T cells. Higher clonality and more expanded CD8+ clones were observed in lesional scalp than in normal scalp, particularly in alopecia totalis/universalis, a finding suggestive of antigenic drive. Because the treated cohort was small and included a single nonresponder, larger studies are needed to assess links between baseline CD8+ expansion and response. Scalp clonality and the number of expanded CD8+ clones among the top 100 scalp clones were significantly decreased by tofacitinib. During tofacitinib treatment, many expanded lesional clones stuck around in both scalp and blood, and this persistence may partly explain why relapse happens after treatment is stopped.

CDR1 and CDR2 are read off the germline V gene (reference sequence) as LNHDA and SQIVND. Relative to germline, V is 9 bases shorter and J is 1 base shorter, with 11 bases between their ends. Measured from the cysteine to the phenylalanine, the CDR3 is 13 residues long. CDR3 DNA only is kept here, 39 bases in frame from base 1. The treatment or condition label corresponds to: oral pan-JAK inhibitor, 5-10 mg twice daily. Lesional scalp punch biopsies and peripheral blood were collected from alopecia areata patients. PBMCs were isolated by density centrifugation and stained for CD3, CD4 and CD8, after which CD4+ and CD8+ T cells were sorted on a FACSAria. This clone showed up just a few times. What antigen it recognizes has not been identified. Base qualities are not provided; no much larger clone lies one nucleotide away. Other DNA sequences of this sample code for an identical CDR3. Library preparation employed the immunoSEQ multiplex PCR assay. For TCR sequencing, RNA was extracted from every sample and reverse transcribed into cDNA to serve as template. SuperScript III was used to make first-strand cDNA, primed with a 2:1 mix of oligo-dT and random hexamers. A synthetic immune receptor repertoire was used to gauge amplification bias, and whatever bias remained was removed computationally. Processing in the source paper ran as follows. Raw reads were preprocessed to remove errors, and CDR3 was defined by IMGT conventions from the conserved cysteine to phenylalanine. Clonality was computed as 1 minus the Shannon entropy, with the entropy normalized by log2 of the number of productive unique TCRs. CD4 or CD8 identity of scalp clones was inferred by cross-referencing scalp TCRbeta sequences with sorted blood CD4 and CD8 repertoires. TCRdb carries this immuneACCESS record with in-frame sequences only. Its versions omit some clonotypes, under half of them owing to an unresolved V gene in the studies checked, with the rest unexplained. Clonal size and the V and J genes are those of that table, whereas D and trimming came from the DNA. The sample data list about 200,000 clones, and roughly two fifths of these were observed just once. The ten most abundant clones make up about 0.48% of the sample.

Here the sequenced sample was CD4+ T cells sorted from blood, taken at approximately week 30, from a patient treated with tofacitinib. Recombination joined TRBV19 with TRBJ2-3; TRBD2 is a weak D gene call, 7 bases matching. The receptor's source is a human donor with alopecia areata. The base sequence is TGTGCCAGCGGGGGGCGGGGCACAGATACGCAGTATTTT. It specifies CASGGRGTDTQYF. Here the CDR3 is joined to the reference TRBV19 and TRBJ2-3 genes, and the full variable domain is: DGGITQSPKYLFRKEGQNVTLSCEQNLNHDAMYWYRQDPGQGLRLIYYSQIVNDFQKGDIAEGYSVSREKKESFPLTVTSAQKNPTAFYLCASGGRGTDTQYFGPGTRLTVL.